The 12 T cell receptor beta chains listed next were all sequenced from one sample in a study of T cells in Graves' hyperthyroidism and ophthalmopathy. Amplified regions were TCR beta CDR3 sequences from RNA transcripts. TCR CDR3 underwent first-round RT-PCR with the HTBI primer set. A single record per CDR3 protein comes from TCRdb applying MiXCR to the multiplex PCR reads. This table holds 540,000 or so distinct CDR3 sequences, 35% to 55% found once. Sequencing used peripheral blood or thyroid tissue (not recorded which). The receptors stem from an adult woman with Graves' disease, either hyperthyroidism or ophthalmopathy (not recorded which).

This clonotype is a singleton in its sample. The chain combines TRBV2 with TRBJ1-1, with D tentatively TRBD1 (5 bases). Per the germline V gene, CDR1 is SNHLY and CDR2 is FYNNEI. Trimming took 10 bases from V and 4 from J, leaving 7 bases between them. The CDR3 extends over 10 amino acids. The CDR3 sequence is CATGGTEAFF. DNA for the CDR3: TGTGCCACGGGGGGCACTGAAGCTTTCTTT.

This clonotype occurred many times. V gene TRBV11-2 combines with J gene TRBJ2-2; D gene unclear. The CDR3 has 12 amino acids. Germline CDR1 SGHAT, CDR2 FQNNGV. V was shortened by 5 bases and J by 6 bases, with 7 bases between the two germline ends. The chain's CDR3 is CASSGDPGELFF. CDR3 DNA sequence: TGTGCCAGCAGCGGTGATCCCGGGGAGCTGTTTTTT.

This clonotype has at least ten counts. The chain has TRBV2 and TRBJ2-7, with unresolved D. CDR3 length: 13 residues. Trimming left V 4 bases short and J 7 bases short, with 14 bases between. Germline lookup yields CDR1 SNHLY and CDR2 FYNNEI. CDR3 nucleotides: TGTGCCAGCAGTGCTTCGCCCTCGGGTGAGCAGTACTTC. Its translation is CASSASPSGEQYF.

DNA for the CDR3: TGTGCCAGCAGCTTATGGGGGCGGCTCACAGATACGCAGTACTTC. This sequence encodes CASSLWGRLTDTQYF. The V gene is TRBV11-2, the J gene TRBJ2-5; D is perhaps TRBD1 (6 bases). The CDR3 contains 15 residues. Germline CDR1 and CDR2: SGHAT and FQNNGV. Trimming left V 2 bases short and J 11 bases short, with 21 bases between.

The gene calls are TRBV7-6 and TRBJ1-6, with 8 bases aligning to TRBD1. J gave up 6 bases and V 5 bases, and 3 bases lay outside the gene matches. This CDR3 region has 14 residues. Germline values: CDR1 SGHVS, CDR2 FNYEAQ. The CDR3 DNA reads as TGTGCCAGCAGCCTACAGGGGGGTAATTCACCCCTCCACTTT. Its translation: CASSLQGGNSPLHF.

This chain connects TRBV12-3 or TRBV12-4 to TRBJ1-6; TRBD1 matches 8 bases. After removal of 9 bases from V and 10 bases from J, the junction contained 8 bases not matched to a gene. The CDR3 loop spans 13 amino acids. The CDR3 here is CASEDRGSSPLHF. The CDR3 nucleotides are TGTGCCAGTGAAGACAGGGGCAGCTCACCCCTCCACTTT.

The CDR3 loop is CAGGTGTGGDGYTF. Written as DNA, the CDR3 is TGTGCCGGGGGTACCGGGACAGGGGGAGATGGCTACACCTTC. This rearrangement joins TRBV2 to TRBJ1-2; TRBD1 agrees at 11 bases. V shed 11 bases and J 6 bases; nucleotides not matched to a gene: 11. In germline, CDR1 is SNHLY, CDR2 FYNNEI. The CDR3 is 14 amino acids.

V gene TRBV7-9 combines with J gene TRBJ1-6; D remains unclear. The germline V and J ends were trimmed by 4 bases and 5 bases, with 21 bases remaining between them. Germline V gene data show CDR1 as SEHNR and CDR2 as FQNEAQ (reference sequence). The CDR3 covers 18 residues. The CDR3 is CASSSEVHSALNNSPLHF. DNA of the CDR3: TGTGCCAGCAGCTCCGAAGTACACTCGGCCCTAAATAATTCACCCCTCCACTTT.

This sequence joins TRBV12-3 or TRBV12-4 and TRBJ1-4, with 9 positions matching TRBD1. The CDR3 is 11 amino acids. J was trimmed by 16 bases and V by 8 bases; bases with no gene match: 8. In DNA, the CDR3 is TGTGCCAGCCGACCGGGACAGGGTCCGTTTTTT. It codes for CASRPGQGPFF.

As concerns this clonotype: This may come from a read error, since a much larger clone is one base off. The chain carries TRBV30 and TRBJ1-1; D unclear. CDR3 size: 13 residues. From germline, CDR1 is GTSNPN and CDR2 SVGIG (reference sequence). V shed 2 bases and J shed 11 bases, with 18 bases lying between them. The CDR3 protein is CAWSLRTDLGAFF. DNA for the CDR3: TGTGCCTGGAGTCTACGCACGGATCTCGGGGCTTTCTTT.

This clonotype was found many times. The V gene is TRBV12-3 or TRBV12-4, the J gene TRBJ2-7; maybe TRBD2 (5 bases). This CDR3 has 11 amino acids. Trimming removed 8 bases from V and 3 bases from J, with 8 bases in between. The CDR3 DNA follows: TGTGCCAGCGGAGGCTACTACGAGCAGTACTTC. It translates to CASGGYYEQYF.

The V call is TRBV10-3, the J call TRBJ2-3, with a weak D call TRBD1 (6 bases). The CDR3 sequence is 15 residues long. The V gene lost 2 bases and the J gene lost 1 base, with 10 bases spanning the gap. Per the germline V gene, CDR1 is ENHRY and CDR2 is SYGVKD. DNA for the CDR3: TGTGCCATCAGTGAGGAGGGGGACGGCACAGATACGCAGTATTTT. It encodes CAISEEGDGTDTQYF.